Below are 11 T cell receptor beta chains sequenced from a single sample in a study of blood T cell repertoires in COVID-19. Profiled with immunoSEQ multiplex PCR; TCRdb holds only in-frame clones, not every one. Among over 150,000 clones listed, around 90% were seen once. Material for sequencing was PBMCs or T cells enriched from blood (not recorded which). The receptors were gathered from a woman younger than 45 who had recovered from COVID-19.

This clone was detected only a few times. The chain is built from TRBV2 and TRBJ2-1; D unclear. V was cut by 7 bases and J by 7 bases, with 8 bases left in between. This CDR3 region has 11 residues. CDR1 is SNHLY and CDR2 is FYNNEI in the germline V gene. The CDR3 is CASIIENEQFF. DNA for the CDR3: TGTGCCAGCATCATTGAGAATGAGCAGTTCTTC.

The chain couples TRBV24-1 to TRBJ2-1, with D unresolved. The germline V gene encodes CDR1 KGHDR and CDR2 SFDVKD. The CDR3 is 17 residues long. V lost 0 bases, J lost 0 bases, and 11 bases lay in between. The CDR3 nucleotides are TGTGCCACCAGTGATTTGGGTAGCCCCAGCTCCTACAATGAGCAGTTCTTC. Its protein product is CATSDLGSPSSYNEQFF.

The chain carries TRBV29-1 and TRBJ1-6; TRBD1 might be the D (5 bases). This CDR3 is built from 18 residues. Germline V CDR1 and CDR2: SQVTM, ANQGSEA. CDR3 loop: CKSSGTPRDGSYNSPLHF. The CDR3 nucleotides read TGCAAATCCAGCGGGACCCCGAGGGATGGCTCCTATAATTCACCCCTCCACTTT.

CDR3: CASSVGGGPTLGREQFF. CDR3 in DNA: TGTGCCAGCAGCGTAGGGGGCGGTCCGACCCTCGGTCGTGAGCAGTTCTTC. The chain uses TRBV9 and TRBJ2-1; possibly TRBD1 for D (5 bases). The CDR3 runs to 17 residues. Germline V lookup: CDR1 SGDLS, CDR2 YYNGEE. Between the trimmed V and J ends, which lost 0 bases and 9 bases, there was a span of 22 bases.

The rearrangement links TRBV5-4 to TRBJ2-3; D might be TRBD2 (5 bases). The CDR3 totals 16 residues. V was pared by 4 bases and J by 0 bases, with 15 bases between. Germline-derived CDR1 and CDR2 are SGHNT and YYREEE (reference sequence). The DNA for the CDR3 is TGTGCCAGCAGCCCAATGGAGGCTAGGAGCACAGATACGCAGTATTTT. Its translation: CASSPMEARSTDTQYF.

The chain has TRBV29-1 and TRBJ1-3; D may be TRBD1 (6 bases). The V and J ends lost 6 bases and 0 bases respectively, with 12 bases between them. The length of the CDR3 is 14 residues. Germline values: CDR1 SQVTM, CDR2 ANQGSEA. The CDR3 nucleotides read TGCAGCGTCCTCAGGGGAGACTCTGGAAACACCATATATTTT. This sequence encodes CSVLRGDSGNTIYF.

V and J are TRBV7-2 and TRBJ1-2; weak D call: TRBD1 (5 bases). Deletions cut 7 bases from V and 4 bases from J, with 13 bases between. In germline, CDR1 is SGHTA, CDR2 FQGNSA. The CDR3 extends over 13 amino acids. The CDR3 loop reads CASTHDRSYGYTF. DNA for the CDR3: TGTGCCAGCACTCACGACAGAAGCTATGGCTACACCTTC. The whole variable domain, filled in from reference TRBV7-2 and TRBJ1-2, reads GAGVSQSPSNKVTEKGKDVELRCDPISGHTALYWYRQSLGQGLEFLIYFQGNSAPDKSGLPSDRFSAERTGGSVSTLTIQRTQQEDSAVYLCASTHDRSYGYTFGSGTRLTVV.

The V and J genes are TRBV7-3 and TRBJ1-2; 9 nucleotides align to TRBD1. Germline V lookup: CDR1 SGHTA, CDR2 FQGTGA. V shed 5 bases and J 8 bases; nucleotides not matched to a gene: 12. This CDR3 is 15 amino acids long. The CDR3 DNA is TGTGCCAGCAGCCCAGGAGCCGGGACAGGGTACGGCTACACCTTC. Its translation: CASSPGAGTGYGYTF.

The CDR3: CASSLAGGNGYTF. CDR3 in DNA: TGTGCCAGCAGCTTAGCAGGGGGCAATGGCTACACCTTC. The chain is built from TRBV11-2 and TRBJ1-2; 8 bases line up with TRBD1. CDR1 SGHAT and CDR2 FQNNGV come from the germline V gene. V was pared by 1 base and J by 6 bases, with 1 base of the junction left unmatched. The CDR3 runs 13 residues.

The gene calls are TRBV2 and TRBJ1-1; TRBD1 might be the D (5 bases). Trimming removed 5 bases from V and 5 bases from J, with 15 bases in between. Per the germline V gene, CDR1 is SNHLY and CDR2 is FYNNEI. The CDR3 is 14 amino acids. For the CDR3, the DNA is TGTGCCAGCAGTCAAGGGGCCGGGAGTACTGAAGCTTTCTTT. Translated, it gives CASSQGAGSTEAFF. Full variable domain (rest looked up from reference TRBV2 and TRBJ1-1): EPEVTQTPSHQVTQMGQEVILRCVPISNHLYFYWYRQILGQKVEFLVSFYNNEISEKSEIFDDQFSVERPDGSNFTLKIRSTKLEDSAMYFCASSQGAGSTEAFFGQGTRLTVV.

This clone was seen just once. The chain carries TRBV5-1 and TRBJ1-2; 7 bases agree with TRBD1. V shed 4 bases and J 4 bases; nucleotides not matched to a gene: 4. The CDR3 length is 13 residues. Germline-derived CDR1 and CDR2 are SGHRS and YFSETQ. This CDR3 reads CASSAGTVYGYTF. The DNA for the CDR3 is TGCGCCAGCAGCGCGGGGACAGTCTATGGCTACACCTTC.